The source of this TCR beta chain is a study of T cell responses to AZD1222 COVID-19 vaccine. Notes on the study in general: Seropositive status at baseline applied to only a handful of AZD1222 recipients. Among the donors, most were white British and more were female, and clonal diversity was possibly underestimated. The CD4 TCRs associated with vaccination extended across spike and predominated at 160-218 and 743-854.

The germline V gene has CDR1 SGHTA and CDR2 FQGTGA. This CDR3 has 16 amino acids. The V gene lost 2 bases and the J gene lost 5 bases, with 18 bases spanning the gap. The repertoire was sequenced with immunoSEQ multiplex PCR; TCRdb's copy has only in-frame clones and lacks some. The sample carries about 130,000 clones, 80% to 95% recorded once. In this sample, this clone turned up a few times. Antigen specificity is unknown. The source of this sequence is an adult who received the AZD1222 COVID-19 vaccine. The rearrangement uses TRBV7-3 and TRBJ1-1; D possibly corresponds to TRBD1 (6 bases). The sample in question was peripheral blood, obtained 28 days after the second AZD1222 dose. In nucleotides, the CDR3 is TGTGCCAGCAGCTTAGAACACACAGGGATTGGAACTGAAGCTTTCTTT. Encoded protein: CASSLEHTGIGTEAFF.